What follows is one T cell receptor beta chain and its context. The sample comes from a study of blood T cell repertoires in COVID-19. The overall study: From T cells, B-cell-depleted T cells, or PBMCs came the material, which was cDNA or gDNA.

Clones were read by immunoSEQ multiplex PCR, and TCRdb kept only the in-frame ones, dropping some. Of some 160,000 clones in the sample, about four fifths were seen once. The CDR3 has 13 amino acids. V was cut by 4 bases and J by 3 bases, with 6 bases left in between. Germline loops: CDR1 MDHEN, CDR2 SYDVKM. The chain is built from TRBV28 and TRBJ2-2; D is unclear. The receptor was derived from a woman in her sixties or seventies who had recovered from COVID-19. Sequencing was done on a sample of peripheral blood. DNA of the CDR3: TGTGCCAGCAGTTGGGCCGACACCGGGGAGCTGTTTTTT. Protein: CASSWADTGELFF.